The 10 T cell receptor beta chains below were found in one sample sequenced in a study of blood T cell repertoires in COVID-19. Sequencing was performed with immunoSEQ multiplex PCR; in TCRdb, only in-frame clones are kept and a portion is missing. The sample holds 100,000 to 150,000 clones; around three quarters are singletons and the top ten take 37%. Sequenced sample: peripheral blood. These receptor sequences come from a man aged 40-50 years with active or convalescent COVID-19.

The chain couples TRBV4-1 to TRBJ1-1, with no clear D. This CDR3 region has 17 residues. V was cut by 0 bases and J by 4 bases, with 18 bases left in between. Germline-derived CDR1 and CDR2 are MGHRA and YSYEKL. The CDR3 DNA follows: TGCGCCAGCAGCCAAGACCCTACTAGAGGGTCGGGCACTGAAGCTTTCTTT. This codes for CASSQDPTRGSGTEAFF.

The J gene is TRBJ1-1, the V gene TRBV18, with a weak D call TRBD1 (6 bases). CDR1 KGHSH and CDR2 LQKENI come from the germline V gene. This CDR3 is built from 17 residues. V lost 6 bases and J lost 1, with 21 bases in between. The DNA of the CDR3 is TGTGCCAGCTCTTCTATGGCACAGGGTGGTTCGAACACTGAAGCTTTCTTT. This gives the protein CASSSMAQGGSNTEAFF.

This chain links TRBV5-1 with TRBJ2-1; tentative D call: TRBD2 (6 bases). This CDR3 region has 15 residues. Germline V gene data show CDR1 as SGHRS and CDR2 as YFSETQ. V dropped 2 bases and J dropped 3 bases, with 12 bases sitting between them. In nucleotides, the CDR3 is TGCGCCAGCAGCTTCGGGGGTTCTATCTACAATGAGCAGTTCTTC. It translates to CASSFGGSIYNEQFF.

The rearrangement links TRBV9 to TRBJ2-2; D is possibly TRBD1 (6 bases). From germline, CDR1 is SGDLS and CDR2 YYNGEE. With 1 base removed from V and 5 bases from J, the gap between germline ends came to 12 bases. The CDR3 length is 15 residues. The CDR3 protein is CASSVQGPRTGELFF. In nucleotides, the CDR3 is TGTGCCAGCAGCGTACAGGGGCCGAGGACCGGGGAGCTGTTTTTT.

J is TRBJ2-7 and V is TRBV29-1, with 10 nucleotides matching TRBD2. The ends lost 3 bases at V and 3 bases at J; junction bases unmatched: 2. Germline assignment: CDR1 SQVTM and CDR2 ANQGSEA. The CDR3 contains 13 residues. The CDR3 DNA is TGCAGCGTTGAGGCTAGCGGGGGCTACGAGCAGTACTTC. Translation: CSVEASGGYEQYF.

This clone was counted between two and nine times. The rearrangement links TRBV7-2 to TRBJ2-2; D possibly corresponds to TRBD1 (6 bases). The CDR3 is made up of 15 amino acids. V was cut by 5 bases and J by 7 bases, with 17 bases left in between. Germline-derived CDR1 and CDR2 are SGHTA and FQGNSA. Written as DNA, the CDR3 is TGTGCCAGCAGCCTGCGACTCACAGGGAGCGGGGAGCTGTTTTTT. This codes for CASSLRLTGSGELFF.

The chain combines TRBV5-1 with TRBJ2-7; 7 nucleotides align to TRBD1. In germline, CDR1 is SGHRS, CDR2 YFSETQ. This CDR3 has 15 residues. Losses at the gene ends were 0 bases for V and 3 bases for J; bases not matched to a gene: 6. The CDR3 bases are TGCGCCAGCAGCTTGGGTGACAGGGTACTCTACGAGCAGTACTTC. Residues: CASSLGDRVLYEQYF.

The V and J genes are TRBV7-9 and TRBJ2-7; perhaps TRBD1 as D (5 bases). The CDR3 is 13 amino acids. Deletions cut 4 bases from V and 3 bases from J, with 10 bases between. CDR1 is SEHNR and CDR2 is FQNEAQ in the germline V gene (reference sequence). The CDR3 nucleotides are TGTGCCAGCAGCTCTGGCAGGGTCTACGAGCAGTACTTC. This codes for CASSSGRVYEQYF.

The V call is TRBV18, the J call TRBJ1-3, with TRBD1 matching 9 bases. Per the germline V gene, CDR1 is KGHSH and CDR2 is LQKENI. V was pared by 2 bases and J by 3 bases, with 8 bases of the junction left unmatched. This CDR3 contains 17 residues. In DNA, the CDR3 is TGTGCCAGCTCACCATCCCCGACAGGGGGTAGTGGAAACACCATATATTTT. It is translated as CASSPSPTGGSGNTIYF.

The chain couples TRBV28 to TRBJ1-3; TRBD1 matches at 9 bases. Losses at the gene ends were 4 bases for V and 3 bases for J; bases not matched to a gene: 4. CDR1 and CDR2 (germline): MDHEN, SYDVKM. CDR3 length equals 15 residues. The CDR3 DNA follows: TGTGCCAGCAGTTCGGACAGGGGAGGTGGAAACACCATATATTTT. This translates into CASSSDRGGGNTIYF.